This entry is about one TCR beta chain. The data were taken from a study of memory CD8 T cells in hepatitis C reinfection. Study-wide background: Reinfection meant HCV RNA positivity after two negatives ≥60 days apart.

CDR3 length equals 14 residues. The ends lost 7 bases at V and 8 bases at J; junction bases unmatched: 8. Germline values: CDR1 LNHDA, CDR2 SQIVND (reference sequence). The sample's time point: late/post reinfection, 12 to 24 weeks after detection. No in vitro expansion preceded TCR sequencing of the sorted cells. The assay was immunoSEQ multiplex PCR, and TCRdb's table has in-frame clones only and misses some. The data show 4,800 or so clones, roughly 87% seen once. This TCR came from a man aged 50-60 years with hepatitis C virus infection. This chain links TRBV19 with TRBJ2-1; 10 positions match TRBD2. Sequencing used naive CD8+ T cells sorted from blood. CDR3 in DNA: TGTGCCAGTAATCAAGCGGGAGGGGGGTATGAGCAGTTCTTC. Its translation is CASNQAGGGYEQFF. Full variable domain (outside the CDR3, taken from reference TRBV19 and TRBJ2-1): DGGITQSPKYLFRKEGQNVTLSCEQNLNHDAMYWYRQDPGQGLRLIYYSQIVNDFQKGDIAEGYSVSREKKESFPLTVTSAQKNPTAFYLCASNQAGGGYEQFFGPGTRLTVL.